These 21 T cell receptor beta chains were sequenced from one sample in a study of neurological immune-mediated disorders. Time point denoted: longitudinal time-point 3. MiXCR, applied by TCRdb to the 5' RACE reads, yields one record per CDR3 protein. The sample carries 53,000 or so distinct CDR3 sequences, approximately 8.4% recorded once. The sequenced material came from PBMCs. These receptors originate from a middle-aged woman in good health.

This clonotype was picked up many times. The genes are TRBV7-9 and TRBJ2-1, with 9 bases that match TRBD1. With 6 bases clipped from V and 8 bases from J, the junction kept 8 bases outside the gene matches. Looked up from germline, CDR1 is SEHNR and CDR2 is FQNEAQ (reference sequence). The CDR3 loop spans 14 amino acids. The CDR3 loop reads CASRSGTGNHEQFF. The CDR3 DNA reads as TGTGCCAGCAGATCCGGGACAGGGAATCATGAGCAGTTCTTC.

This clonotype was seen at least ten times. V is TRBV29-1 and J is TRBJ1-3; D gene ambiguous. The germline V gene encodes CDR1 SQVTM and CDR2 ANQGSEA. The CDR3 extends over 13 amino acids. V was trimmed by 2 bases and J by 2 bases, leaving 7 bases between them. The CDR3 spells CSVEWAAGNTIYF. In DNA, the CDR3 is TGCAGCGTTGAATGGGCAGCTGGAAACACCATATATTTT.

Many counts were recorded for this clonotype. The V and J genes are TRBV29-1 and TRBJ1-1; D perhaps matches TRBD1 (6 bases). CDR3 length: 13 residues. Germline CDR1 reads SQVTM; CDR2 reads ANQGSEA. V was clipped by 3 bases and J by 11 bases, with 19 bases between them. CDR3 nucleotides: TGCAGCGTTGAGTTAGGGTTCGCAGGGGAGGCTTTCTTT. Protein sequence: CSVELGFAGEAFF.

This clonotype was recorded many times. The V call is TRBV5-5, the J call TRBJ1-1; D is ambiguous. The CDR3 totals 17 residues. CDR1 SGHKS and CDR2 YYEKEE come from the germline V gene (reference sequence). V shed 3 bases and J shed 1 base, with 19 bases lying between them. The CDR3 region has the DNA TGTGCCAGCAGCTGGGTAGTTAAGGGCTTGGCGAACACTGAAGCTTTCTTT. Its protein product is CASSWVVKGLANTEAFF. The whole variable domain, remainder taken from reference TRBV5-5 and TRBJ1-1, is DAGVTQSPTHLIKTRGQQVTLRCSPISGHKSVSWYQQVLGQGPQFIFQYYEKEERGRGNFPDRFSARQFPNYSSELNVNALLLGDSALYLCASSWVVKGLANTEAFFGQGTRLTVV.

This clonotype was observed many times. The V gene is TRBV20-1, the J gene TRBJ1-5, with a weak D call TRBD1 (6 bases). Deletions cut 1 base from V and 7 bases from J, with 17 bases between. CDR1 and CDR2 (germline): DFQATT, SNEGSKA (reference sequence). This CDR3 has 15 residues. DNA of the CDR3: TGCAGTGCTAGAGCCCCGAGGGGGGGAGACCAGCCCCAGCATTTT. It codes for CSARAPRGGDQPQHF.

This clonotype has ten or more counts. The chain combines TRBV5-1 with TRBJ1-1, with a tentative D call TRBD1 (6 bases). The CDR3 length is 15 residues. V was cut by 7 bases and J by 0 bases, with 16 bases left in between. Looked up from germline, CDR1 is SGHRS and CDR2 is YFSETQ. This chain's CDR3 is CASAERTALNTEAFF. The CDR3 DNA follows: TGCGCCAGCGCCGAGAGGACAGCCCTGAACACTGAAGCTTTCTTT.

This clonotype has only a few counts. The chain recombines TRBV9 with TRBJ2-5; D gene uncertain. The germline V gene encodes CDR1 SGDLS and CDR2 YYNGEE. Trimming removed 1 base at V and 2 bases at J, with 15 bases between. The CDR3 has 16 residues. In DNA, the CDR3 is TGTGCCAGCAGCGTACACCCCCAAGCAATACAAGAGACCCAGTACTTC. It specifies CASSVHPQAIQETQYF.

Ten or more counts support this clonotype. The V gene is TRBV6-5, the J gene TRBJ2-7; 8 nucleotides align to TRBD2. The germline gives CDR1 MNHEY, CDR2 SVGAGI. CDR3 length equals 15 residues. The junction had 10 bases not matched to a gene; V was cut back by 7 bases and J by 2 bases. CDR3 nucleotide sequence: TGTGCCAGCATTAAACTCAGCGGGAGCGCCTACGAGCAGTACTTC. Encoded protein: CASIKLSGSAYEQYF.

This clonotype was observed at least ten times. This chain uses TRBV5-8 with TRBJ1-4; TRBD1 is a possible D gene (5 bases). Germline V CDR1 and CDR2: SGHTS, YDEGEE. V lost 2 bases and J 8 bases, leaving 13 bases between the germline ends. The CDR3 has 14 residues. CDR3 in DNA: TGTGCCAGCAGCTTCGGGGCACGTGGCGAAAAACTGTTTTTT. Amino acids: CASSFGARGEKLFF.

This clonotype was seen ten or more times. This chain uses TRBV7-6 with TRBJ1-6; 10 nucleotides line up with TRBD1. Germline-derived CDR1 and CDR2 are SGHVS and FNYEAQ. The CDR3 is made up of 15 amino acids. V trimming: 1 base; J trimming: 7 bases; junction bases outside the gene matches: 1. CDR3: CASSLEGQGNSPLHF. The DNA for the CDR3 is TGTGCCAGCAGCTTAGAGGGACAGGGGAATTCACCCCTCCACTTT.

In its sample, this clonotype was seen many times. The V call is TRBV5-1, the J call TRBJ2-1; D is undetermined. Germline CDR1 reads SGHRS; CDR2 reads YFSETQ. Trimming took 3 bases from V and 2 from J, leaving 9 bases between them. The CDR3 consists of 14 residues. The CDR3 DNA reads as TGCGCCAGCAGCTACCCTGGGACCTACAATGAGCAGTTCTTC. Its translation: CASSYPGTYNEQFF.

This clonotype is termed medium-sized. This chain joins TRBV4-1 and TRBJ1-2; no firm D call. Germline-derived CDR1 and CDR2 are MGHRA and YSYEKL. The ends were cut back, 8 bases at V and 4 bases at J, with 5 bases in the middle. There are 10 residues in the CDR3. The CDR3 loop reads CASWIYGYTF. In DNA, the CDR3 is TGCGCCAGCTGGATCTATGGCTACACCTTC.

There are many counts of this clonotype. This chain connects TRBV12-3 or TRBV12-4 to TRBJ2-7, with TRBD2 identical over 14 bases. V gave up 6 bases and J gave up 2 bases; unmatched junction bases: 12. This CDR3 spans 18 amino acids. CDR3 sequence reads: CASSLGLAGEFGTYEQYF. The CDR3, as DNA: TGTGCCAGCAGCCTGGGACTAGCGGGAGAATTTGGGACCTACGAGCAGTACTTC.

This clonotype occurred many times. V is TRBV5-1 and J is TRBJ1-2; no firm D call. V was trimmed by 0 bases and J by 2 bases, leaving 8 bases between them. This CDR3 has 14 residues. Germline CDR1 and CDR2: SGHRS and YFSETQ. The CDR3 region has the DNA TGCGCCAGCAGCTTGGACGGAGTGAACTATGGCTACACCTTC. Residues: CASSLDGVNYGYTF.

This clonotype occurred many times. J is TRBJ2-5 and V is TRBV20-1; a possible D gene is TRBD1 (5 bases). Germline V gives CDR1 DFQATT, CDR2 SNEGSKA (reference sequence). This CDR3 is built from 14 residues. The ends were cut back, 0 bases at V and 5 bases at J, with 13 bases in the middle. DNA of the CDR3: TGCAGTGCTAGAGAAGTCCAGGGTCGGGAGACCCAGTACTTC. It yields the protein CSAREVQGRETQYF.

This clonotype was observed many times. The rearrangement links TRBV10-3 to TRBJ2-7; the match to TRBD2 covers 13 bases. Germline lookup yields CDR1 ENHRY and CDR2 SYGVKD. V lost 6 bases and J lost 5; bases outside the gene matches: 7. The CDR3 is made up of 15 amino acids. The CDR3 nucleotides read TGTGCCATCAGGCAAAGGACTAGCGGGAGTAACGAGCAGTACTTC. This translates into CAIRQRTSGSNEQYF.

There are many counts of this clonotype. The CDR3 DNA is TGTGCCAGCAGCCAAGATGAGGGGCGAAGGGAGCAGTACTTC. Its protein product is CASSQDEGRREQYF. This sequence joins TRBV3-1 and TRBJ2-7; TRBD1 or TRBD2 may be the D gene (5 bases each). Between the trimmed V and J ends, which lost 0 bases and 7 bases, there was a span of 13 bases. Germline lookup yields CDR1 LGHDT and CDR2 YNNKEL (reference sequence). This CDR3 region has 14 residues.

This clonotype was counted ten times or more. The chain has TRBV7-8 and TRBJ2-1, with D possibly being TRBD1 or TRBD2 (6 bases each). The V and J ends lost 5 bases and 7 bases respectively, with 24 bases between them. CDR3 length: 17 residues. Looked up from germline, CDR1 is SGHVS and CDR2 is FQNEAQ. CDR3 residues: CASSLGNTGGGWNEQFF. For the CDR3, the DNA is TGTGCCAGCAGCCTAGGGAACACAGGAGGGGGATGGAATGAGCAGTTCTTC.

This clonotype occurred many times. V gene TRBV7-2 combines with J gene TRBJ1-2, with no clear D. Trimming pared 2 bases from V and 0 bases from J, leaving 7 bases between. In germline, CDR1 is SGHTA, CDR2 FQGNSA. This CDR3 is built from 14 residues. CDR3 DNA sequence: TGTGCCAGCAGCTTATTACGTACTAACTATGGCTACACCTTC. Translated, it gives CASSLLRTNYGYTF.

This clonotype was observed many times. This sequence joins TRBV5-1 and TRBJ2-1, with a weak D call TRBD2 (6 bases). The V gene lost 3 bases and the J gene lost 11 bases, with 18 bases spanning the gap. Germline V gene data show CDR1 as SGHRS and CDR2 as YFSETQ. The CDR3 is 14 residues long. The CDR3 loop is CASSSYRDFRQQFF. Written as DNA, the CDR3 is TGCGCCAGCAGCTCATACCGGGACTTCAGACAGCAGTTCTTC.

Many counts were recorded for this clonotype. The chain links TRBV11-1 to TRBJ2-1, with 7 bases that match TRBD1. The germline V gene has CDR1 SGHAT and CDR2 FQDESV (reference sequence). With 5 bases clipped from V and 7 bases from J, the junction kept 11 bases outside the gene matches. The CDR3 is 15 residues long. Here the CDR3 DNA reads TGTGCCAGCAGCGCCTACCCTGCAGGGGGAAATGAGCAGTTCTTC. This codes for CASSAYPAGGNEQFF.